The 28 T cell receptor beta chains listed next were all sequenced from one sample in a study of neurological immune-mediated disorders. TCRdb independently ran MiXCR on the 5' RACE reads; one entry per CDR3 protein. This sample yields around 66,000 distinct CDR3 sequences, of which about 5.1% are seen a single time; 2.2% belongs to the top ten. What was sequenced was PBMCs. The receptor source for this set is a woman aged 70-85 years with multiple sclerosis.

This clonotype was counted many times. CDR3 sequence reads: CASSQGQAYEQYF. CDR3 nucleotides: TGTGCCAGCAGTCAAGGACAGGCCTACGAGCAGTACTTC. The chain couples TRBV2 to TRBJ2-7; 7 positions agree with TRBD1. Per germline, CDR1 SNHLY and CDR2 FYNNEI. The CDR3 has 13 amino acids. Germline trimming cut 5 bases from V and 2 bases from J; bases unmatched to any gene: 3.

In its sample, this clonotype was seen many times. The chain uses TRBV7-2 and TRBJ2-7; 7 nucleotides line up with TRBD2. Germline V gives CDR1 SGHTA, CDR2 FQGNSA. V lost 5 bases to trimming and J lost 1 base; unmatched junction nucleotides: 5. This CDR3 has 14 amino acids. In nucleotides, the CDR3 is TGTGCCAGCAGCGTGGGAGGGAAATCCTACGAGCAGTACTTC. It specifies CASSVGGKSYEQYF.

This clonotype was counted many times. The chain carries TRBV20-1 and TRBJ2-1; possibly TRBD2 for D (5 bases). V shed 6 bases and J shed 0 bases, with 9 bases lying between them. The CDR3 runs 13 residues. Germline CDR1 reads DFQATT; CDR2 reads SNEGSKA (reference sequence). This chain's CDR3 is CSASRDSYNEQFF. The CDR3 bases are TGCAGTGCGAGCCGGGACTCCTACAATGAGCAGTTCTTC.

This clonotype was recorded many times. The CDR3 bases are TGTGCCAGCAGTTTCGGGGGGAATAGCAATCAGCCCCAGCATTTT. Translating gives CASSFGGNSNQPQHF. The V gene is TRBV12-3 or TRBV12-4, the J gene TRBJ1-5; D might be TRBD1 (5 bases). The CDR3 is 15 amino acids. The germline V and J ends were trimmed by 3 bases and 0 bases, with 9 bases remaining between them.

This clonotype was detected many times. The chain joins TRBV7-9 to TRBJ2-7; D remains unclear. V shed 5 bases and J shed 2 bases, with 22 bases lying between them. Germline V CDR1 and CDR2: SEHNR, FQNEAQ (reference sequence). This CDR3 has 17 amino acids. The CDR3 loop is CASSISDGSSRPYEQYF. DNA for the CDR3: TGTGCCAGCAGCATCTCGGACGGATCCTCTCGTCCCTACGAGCAGTACTTC.

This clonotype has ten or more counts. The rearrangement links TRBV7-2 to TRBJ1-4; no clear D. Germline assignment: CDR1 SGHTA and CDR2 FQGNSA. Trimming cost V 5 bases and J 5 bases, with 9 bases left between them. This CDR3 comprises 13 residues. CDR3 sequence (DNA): TGTGCCAGCAGCCGCTACGGGAATGAAAAACTGTTTTTT. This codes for CASSRYGNEKLFF.

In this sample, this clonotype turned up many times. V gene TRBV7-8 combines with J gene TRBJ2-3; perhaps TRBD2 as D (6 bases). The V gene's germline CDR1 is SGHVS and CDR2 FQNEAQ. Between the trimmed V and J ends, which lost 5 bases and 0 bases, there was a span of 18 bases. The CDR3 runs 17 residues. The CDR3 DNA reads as TGTGCCAGCAGCCCCCCTAGGCGGGGCATTAGCACAGATACGCAGTATTTT. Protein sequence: CASSPPRRGISTDTQYF.

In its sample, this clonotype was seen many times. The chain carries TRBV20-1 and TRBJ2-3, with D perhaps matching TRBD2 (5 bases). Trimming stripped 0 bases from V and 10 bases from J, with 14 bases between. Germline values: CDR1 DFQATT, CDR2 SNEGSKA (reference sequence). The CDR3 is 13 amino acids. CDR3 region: CSARDQRDWSQYF. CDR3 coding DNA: TGCAGTGCTAGAGATCAACGGGATTGGTCGCAGTATTTT.

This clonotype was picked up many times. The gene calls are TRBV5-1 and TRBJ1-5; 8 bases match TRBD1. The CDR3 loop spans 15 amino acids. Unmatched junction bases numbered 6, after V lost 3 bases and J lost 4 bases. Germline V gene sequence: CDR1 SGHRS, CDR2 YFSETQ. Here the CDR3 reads CASSYTGGANQPQHF. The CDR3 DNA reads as TGCGCCAGCAGCTACACAGGGGGAGCGAATCAGCCCCAGCATTTT.

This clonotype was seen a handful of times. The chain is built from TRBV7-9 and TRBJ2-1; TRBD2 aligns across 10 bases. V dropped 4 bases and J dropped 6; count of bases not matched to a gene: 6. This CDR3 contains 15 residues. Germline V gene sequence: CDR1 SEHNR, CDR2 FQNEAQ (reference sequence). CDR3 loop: CASSSSGSRGNEQFF. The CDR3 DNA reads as TGTGCCAGCAGCTCTAGCGGGAGTAGGGGCAATGAGCAGTTCTTC.

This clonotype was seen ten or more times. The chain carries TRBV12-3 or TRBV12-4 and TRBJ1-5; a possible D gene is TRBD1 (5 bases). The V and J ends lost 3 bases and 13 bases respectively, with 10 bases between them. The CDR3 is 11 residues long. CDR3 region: CASSLGRHQHF. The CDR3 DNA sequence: TGTGCCAGCAGTTTGGGACGACATCAGCATTTT.

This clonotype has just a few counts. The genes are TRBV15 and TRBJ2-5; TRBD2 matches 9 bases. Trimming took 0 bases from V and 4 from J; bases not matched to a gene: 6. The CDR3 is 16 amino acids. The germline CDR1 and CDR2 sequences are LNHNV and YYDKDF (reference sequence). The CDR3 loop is CATSRDPAGGPETQYF. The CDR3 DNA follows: TGTGCCACCAGCAGAGATCCAGCGGGAGGCCCAGAGACCCAGTACTTC.

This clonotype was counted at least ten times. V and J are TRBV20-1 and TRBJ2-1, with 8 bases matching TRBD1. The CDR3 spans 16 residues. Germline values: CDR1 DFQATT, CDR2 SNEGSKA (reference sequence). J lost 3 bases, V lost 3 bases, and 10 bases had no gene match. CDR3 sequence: CSASQIRTGLYNEQFF. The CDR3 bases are TGCAGTGCTAGTCAAATAAGGACAGGGCTCTACAATGAGCAGTTCTTC.

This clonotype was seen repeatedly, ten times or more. The CDR3 is CASSLIRPRTSGNEQYF. The CDR3 region has the DNA TGTGCCAGCAGTTTAATCCGCCCCCGGACTAGCGGGAACGAGCAGTACTTC. The rearrangement joins TRBV12-3 or TRBV12-4 to TRBJ2-7, with TRBD2 matching over 12 bases. V lost 2 bases and J lost 5; bases outside the gene matches: 10. The CDR3 is 17 residues long.

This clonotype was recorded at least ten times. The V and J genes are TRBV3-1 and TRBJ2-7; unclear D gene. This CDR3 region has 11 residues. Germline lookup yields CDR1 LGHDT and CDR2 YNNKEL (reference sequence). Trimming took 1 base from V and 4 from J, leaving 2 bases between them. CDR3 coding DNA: TGTGCCAGCAGCCAAGCTTACGAGCAGTACTTC. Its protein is CASSQAYEQYF.

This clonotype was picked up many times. CDR3 amino acids: CASSLPRLAGDNEQFF. The CDR3, as DNA: TGCGCCAGCAGCTTGCCCCGACTAGCGGGAGACAATGAGCAGTTCTTC. The genes are TRBV5-1 and TRBJ2-1; 12 nucleotides agree with TRBD2. Germline V gene sequence: CDR1 SGHRS, CDR2 YFSETQ. The trim removed 1 base at V and 5 bases at J, leaving 4 bases unmatched. This CDR3 region has 16 residues.

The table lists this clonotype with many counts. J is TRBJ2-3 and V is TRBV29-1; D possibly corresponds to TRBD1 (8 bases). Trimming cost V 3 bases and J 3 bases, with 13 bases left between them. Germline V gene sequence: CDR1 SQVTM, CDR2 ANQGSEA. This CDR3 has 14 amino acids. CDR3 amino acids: CSVDGQGGTDTQYF. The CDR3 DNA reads TGCAGCGTTGACGGACAGGGAGGGACAGATACGCAGTATTTT.

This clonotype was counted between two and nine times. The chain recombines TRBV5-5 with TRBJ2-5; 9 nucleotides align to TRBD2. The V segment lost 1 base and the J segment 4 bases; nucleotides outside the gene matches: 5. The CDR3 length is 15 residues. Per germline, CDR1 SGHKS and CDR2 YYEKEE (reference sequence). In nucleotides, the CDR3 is TGTGCCAGCAGCTTGCTAGCGGGAACCTTAGAGACCCAGTACTTC. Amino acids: CASSLLAGTLETQYF.

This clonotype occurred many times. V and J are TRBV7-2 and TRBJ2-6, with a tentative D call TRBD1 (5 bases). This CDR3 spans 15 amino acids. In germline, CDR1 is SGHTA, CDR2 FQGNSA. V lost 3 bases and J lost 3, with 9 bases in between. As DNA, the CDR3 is TGTGCCAGCAGCTTCACAGGATTTGGGGCCAACGTCCTGACTTTC. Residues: CASSFTGFGANVLTF. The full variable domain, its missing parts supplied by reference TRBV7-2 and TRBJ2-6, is GAGVSQSPSNKVTEKGKDVELRCDPISGHTALYWYRQSLGQGLEFLIYFQGNSAPDKSGLPSDRFSAERTGGSVSTLTIQRTQQEDSAVYLCASSFTGFGANVLTFGAGSRLTVL.

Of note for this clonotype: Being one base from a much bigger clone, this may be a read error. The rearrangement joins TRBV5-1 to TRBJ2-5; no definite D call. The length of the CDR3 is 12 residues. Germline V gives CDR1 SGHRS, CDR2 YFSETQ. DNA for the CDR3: TGCGACAGCAGCTTGGTATCGGAGACCCAGTACTTC. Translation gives CDSSLVSETQYF. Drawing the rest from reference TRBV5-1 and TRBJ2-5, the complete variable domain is KAGVTQTPRYLIKTRGQQVTLSCSPISGHRSVSWYQQTPGQGLQFLFEYFSETQRNKGNFPGRFSGRQFSNSRSEMNVSTLELGDSALYLCDSSLVSETQYFGPGTRLLVL.

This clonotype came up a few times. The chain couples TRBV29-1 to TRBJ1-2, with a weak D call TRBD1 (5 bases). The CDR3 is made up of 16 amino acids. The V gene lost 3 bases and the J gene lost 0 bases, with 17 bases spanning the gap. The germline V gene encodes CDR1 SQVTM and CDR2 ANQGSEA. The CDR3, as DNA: TGCAGCGTTGACCGAACCGGGACCCTCTCTAACTATGGCTACACCTTC. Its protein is CSVDRTGTLSNYGYTF.

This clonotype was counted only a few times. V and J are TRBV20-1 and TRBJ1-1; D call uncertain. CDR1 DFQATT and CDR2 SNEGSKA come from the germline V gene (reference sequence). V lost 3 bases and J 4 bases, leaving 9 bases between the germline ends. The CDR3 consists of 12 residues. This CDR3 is CSARSLRTEAFF. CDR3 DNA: TGCAGTGCTAGGTCGTTGCGCACTGAAGCTTTCTTT.

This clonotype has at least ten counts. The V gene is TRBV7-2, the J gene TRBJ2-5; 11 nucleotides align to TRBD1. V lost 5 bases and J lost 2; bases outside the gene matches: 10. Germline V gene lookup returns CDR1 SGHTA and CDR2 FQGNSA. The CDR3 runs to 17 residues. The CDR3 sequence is CASSRTGGAGVQETQYF. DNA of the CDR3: TGTGCCAGCAGCAGGACAGGGGGCGCCGGGGTTCAAGAGACCCAGTACTTC.

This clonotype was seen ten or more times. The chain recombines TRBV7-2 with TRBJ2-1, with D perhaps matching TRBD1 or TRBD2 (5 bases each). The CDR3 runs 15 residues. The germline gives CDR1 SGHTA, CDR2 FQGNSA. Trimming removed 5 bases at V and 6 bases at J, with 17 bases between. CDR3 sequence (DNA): TGTGCCAGCAGCCTACACCCGCTTGGGGGCAATGAGCAGTTCTTC. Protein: CASSLHPLGGNEQFF.

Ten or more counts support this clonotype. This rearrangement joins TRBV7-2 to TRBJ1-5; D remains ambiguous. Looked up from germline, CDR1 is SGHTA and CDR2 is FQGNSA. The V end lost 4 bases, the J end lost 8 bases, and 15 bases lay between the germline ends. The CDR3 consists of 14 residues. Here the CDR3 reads CASSSRASVEPQHF. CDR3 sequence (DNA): TGTGCCAGCAGCTCTCGAGCGTCGGTAGAGCCCCAGCATTTT.

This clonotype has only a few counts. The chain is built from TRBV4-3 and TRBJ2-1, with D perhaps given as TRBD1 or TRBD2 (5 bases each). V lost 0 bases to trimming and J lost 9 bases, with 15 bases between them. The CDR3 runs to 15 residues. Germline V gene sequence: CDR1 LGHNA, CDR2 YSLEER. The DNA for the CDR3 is TGCGCCAGCAGCCAAGATTGGTTGGGGGAGACTGAGCAGTTCTTC. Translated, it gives CASSQDWLGETEQFF.

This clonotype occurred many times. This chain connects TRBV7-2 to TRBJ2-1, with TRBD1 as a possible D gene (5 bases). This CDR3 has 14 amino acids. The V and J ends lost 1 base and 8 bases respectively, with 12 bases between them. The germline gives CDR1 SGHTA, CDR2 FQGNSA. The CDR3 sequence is CASSLGAGPDEQFF. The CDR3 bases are TGTGCCAGCAGCTTAGGGGCAGGGCCGGATGAGCAGTTCTTC.

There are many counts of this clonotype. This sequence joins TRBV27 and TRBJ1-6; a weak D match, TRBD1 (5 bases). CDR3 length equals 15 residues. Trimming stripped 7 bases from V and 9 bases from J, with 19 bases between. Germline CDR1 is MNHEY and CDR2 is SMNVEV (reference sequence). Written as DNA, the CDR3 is TGTGCCAGCACCCCGGAGGGGTTAGGGCTTTCACCCCTCCACTTT. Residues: CASTPEGLGLSPLHF.